The 18 T cell receptor beta chains below come from one sample, sequenced in a study of cytomegalovirus exposure and HLA in healthy donors. The primer mix had 60 Vbeta and 13 Jbeta primers. Produced via immunoSEQ multiplex PCR; TCRdb's table is partial and in-frame only. The table has over 200,000 clones, around 73% seen once. The sample consisted of PBMCs. Source of these receptors: a male donor in good health and CMV-seronegative.

The rearrangement links TRBV4-2 to TRBJ2-2, with D possibly matching TRBD1 (6 bases). The CDR3 loop spans 18 amino acids. The V end was cut by 1 base, the J end by 5 bases, with 20 bases between. The germline gives CDR1 LGHNA, CDR2 YNFKEQ. The CDR3 DNA follows: TGTGCCAGCAGCCAAGCGGTTAGGAAGGGACACTTAACCGGGGAGCTGTTTTTT. This gives the protein CASSQAVRKGHLTGELFF.

This chain joins TRBV27 and TRBJ2-7; TRBD2 is a possible D gene (5 bases). This CDR3 contains 13 residues. The germline V gene has CDR1 MNHEY and CDR2 SMNVEV (reference sequence). V dropped 3 bases and J dropped 0 bases, with 6 bases sitting between them. DNA of the CDR3: TGTGCCAGCAGTTTTGAGGGCTCCTACGAGCAGTACTTC. Translating gives CASSFEGSYEQYF.

This clone was seen just once. The chain joins TRBV19 to TRBJ1-2; a possible D gene is TRBD1 (6 bases). The CDR3 has 16 amino acids. Germline V gives CDR1 LNHDA, CDR2 SQIVND (reference sequence). Trimming left V 4 bases short and J 2 bases short, with 17 bases between. The DNA for the CDR3 is TGTGCCAGTAGTACGCAATCAGGGGCGCGGAACTATGGCTACACCTTC. Protein product: CASSTQSGARNYGYTF.

The sample holds many counts of this clone. The junction departs from germline at one end; a sequencing error may be responsible. This rearrangement joins TRBV6-1 to TRBJ2-3; D is possibly TRBD2 (5 bases). This CDR3 contains 15 residues. Germline V CDR1 and CDR2: MNHNS, SASEGT. CDR3 protein: CASSERVGSTDTQYF. CDR3 sequence (DNA): TGTGCCAGCAGTGAAAGGGTGGGGAGCACGGATACGCAGTATTTT.

This chain joins TRBV4-2 and TRBJ2-1, with 10 nucleotides matching TRBD2. The ends lost 0 bases at V and 2 bases at J; junction bases unmatched: 4. This CDR3 region has 17 residues. Per germline, CDR1 LGHNA and CDR2 YNFKEQ. CDR3 DNA sequence: TGTGCCAGCAGCCAAGAGTTAGCGGGAGGCCCCTACAATGAGCAGTTCTTC. Residues: CASSQELAGGPYNEQFF.

The chain joins TRBV2 to TRBJ2-1, with D possibly TRBD2 on 6 matching bases. Germline loops: CDR1 SNHLY, CDR2 FYNNEI. The ends were cut back, 6 bases at V and 3 bases at J, with 12 bases in the middle. CDR3 length equals 14 residues. The CDR3 bases are TGTGCCAGCAGAGAACTGGGACTCTACAATGAGCAGTTCTTC. Its protein product is CASRELGLYNEQFF.

The CDR3 coding sequence is TGCGCCAGCAGCCCGAGCCCGGGGATCACTGAAGCTTTCTTT. It is translated as CASSPSPGITEAFF. The rearrangement uses TRBV5-1 and TRBJ1-1; D is unresolved. Germline lookup yields CDR1 SGHRS and CDR2 YFSETQ. The CDR3 loop spans 14 amino acids. Trimming removed 4 bases at V and 4 bases at J, with 14 bases between.

V is TRBV19 and J is TRBJ2-6, with TRBD1 as a possible D gene (5 bases). The ends were cut back, 7 bases at V and 0 bases at J, with 7 bases in the middle. Germline V gene lookup returns CDR1 LNHDA and CDR2 SQIVND (reference sequence). CDR3 length: 14 amino acids. The CDR3 DNA follows: TGTGCCAGTAAAAGGGGCTCTGGGGCCAACGTCCTGACTTTC. This gives the protein CASKRGSGANVLTF.

V usage is TRBV2 and J usage is TRBJ1-5, with TRBD1 as a possible D gene (6 bases). The germline V gene encodes CDR1 SNHLY and CDR2 FYNNEI. This CDR3 has 15 amino acids. With 7 bases removed from V and 13 bases from J, the gap between germline ends came to 26 bases. CDR3: CASNSEQGRVQPQHF. The CDR3 DNA sequence: TGTGCCAGCAATTCGGAACAGGGTAGAGTTCAACCTCAGCATTTT.

The chain couples TRBV2 to TRBJ2-3; 10 bases fit TRBD2. The CDR3 totals 19 residues. V was clipped by 1 base and J by 1 base; unmatched bases: 11. CDR1 SNHLY and CDR2 FYNNEI come from the germline V gene. CDR3 nucleotide sequence: TGTGCCAGCAGTGAAGTCGGACTAGCGGAATGGGTCCGCACAGATACGCAGTATTTT. The encoded protein is CASSEVGLAEWVRTDTQYF. The full variable domain, in which reference TRBV2 and TRBJ2-3 provide the parts outside the CDR3, is EPEVTQTPSHQVTQMGQEVILRCVPISNHLYFYWYRQILGQKVEFLVSFYNNEISEKSEIFDDQFSVERPDGSNFTLKIRSTKLEDSAMYFCASSEVGLAEWVRTDTQYFGPGTRLTVL.

In nucleotides, the CDR3 is TGTGCCAGCAGCGCATCTAGCGGGAGTTTGTATGAGCAGTTCTTC. This gives the protein CASSASSGSLYEQFF. The V gene is TRBV9, the J gene TRBJ2-1; 10 bases map to TRBD2. From germline, CDR1 is SGDLS and CDR2 YYNGEE. V lost 3 bases and J lost 8; bases outside the gene matches: 8. This CDR3 contains 15 residues.

The V gene is TRBV7-9, the J gene TRBJ1-1, with D unresolved. This CDR3 is 15 amino acids long. Trimming left V 1 base short and J 1 base short, with 10 bases between. The germline V gene encodes CDR1 SEHNR and CDR2 FQNEAQ (reference sequence). CDR3: CASSLGPGRNTEAFF. The DNA of the CDR3 is TGTGCCAGCAGCTTAGGGCCAGGCAGGAACACTGAAGCTTTCTTT.

The chain employs TRBV5-1 and TRBJ2-1, with TRBD2 identical over 9 bases. The CDR3 covers 16 residues. Germline V gene data show CDR1 as SGHRS and CDR2 as YFSETQ. The V segment lost 5 bases and the J segment 6 bases; nucleotides outside the gene matches: 12. The CDR3 reads CASRAVAGVLVNEQFF. The CDR3 nucleotides are TGCGCCAGCAGGGCCGTAGCGGGAGTCCTCGTCAATGAGCAGTTCTTC.

The V and J genes are TRBV20-1 and TRBJ1-1, with TRBD1 matching over 8 bases. Losses at the gene ends were 2 bases for V and 10 bases for J; bases not matched to a gene: 3. The germline V gene has CDR1 DFQATT and CDR2 SNEGSKA (reference sequence). The CDR3 runs to 11 residues. The CDR3 sequence: CSARLTGVAFF. The DNA for the CDR3 is TGCAGTGCTAGATTGACAGGGGTAGCTTTCTTT.

V usage is TRBV11-2 and J usage is TRBJ2-5; D is possibly TRBD2 (6 bases). CDR1 and CDR2 from the germline V gene are SGHAT and FQNNGV. The CDR3 extends over 15 amino acids. Trimming pared 6 bases from V and 6 bases from J, leaving 20 bases between. This chain's CDR3 is CASSLVQEGTKTQYF. CDR3 nucleotide sequence: TGTGCCAGCAGTCTGGTACAGGAGGGAACCAAGACCCAGTACTTC.

This chain uses TRBV10-2 with TRBJ2-4, with D perhaps matching TRBD1 (7 bases). V was clipped by 4 bases and J by 6 bases, with 28 bases between them. The germline V gene encodes CDR1 WSHSY and CDR2 SAAADI. The CDR3 contains 19 residues. The CDR3 is CASSAEAGGKLATGNIQYF. The CDR3 DNA follows: TGCGCCAGCAGTGCGGAAGCAGGGGGGAAACTAGCCACGGGAAACATTCAGTACTTC.

This chain uses TRBV19 with TRBJ2-3, with 10 bases matching TRBD1. The CDR3 totals 17 residues. V lost 5 bases and J lost 2; bases outside the gene matches: 10. The germline V gene has CDR1 LNHDA and CDR2 SQIVND (reference sequence). CDR3 protein: CASSSPGTGDITDTQYF. DNA of the CDR3: TGTGCCAGTAGTTCGCCGGGGACAGGGGACATCACAGATACGCAGTATTTT.

V gene TRBV11-2 combines with J gene TRBJ2-3; TRBD2 aligns across 12 bases. V trimming: 1 base; J trimming: 6 bases; junction bases outside the gene matches: 8. Germline V CDR1 and CDR2: SGHAT, FQNNGV. The CDR3 sequence is 17 residues long. DNA for the CDR3: TGTGCCAGCAGCTTAGCCCCACTAGCGGGAGGTTCCGATACGCAGTATTTT. Encoded protein: CASSLAPLAGGSDTQYF.